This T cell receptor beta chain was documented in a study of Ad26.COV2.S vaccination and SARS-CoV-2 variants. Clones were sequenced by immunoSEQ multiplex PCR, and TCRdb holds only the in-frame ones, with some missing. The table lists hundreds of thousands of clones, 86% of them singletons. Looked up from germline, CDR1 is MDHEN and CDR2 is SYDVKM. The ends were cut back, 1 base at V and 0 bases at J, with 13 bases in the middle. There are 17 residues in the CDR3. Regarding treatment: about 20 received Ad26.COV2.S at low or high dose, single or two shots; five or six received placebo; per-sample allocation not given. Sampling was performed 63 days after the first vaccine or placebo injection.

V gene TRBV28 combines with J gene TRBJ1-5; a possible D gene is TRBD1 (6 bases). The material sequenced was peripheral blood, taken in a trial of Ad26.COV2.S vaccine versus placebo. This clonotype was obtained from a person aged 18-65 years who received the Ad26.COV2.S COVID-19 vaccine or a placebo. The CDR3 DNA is TGTGCCAGCAGTTTATTACTACAGGGCCGTAGCAATCAGCCCCAGCATTTT. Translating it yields CASSLLLQGRSNQPQHF.